Sequencing of this TCR beta chain was carried out in a study of shared clonotypes between healthy human individuals (dated by TCRdb to 2018 to 2021). Background for the entire study: The cohort included three men and a couple of women between 18 and 49 years of age. Per donor, three plates each were used for CD4 naive and CD4 memory, two for CD8 naive, and one for CD8 memory. To estimate repertoire size and how much clonotypes are shared between individuals, the study performed deep sequencing of blood TCR repertoires from roughly five healthy adults. To increase sequencing depth and limit assay-specific biases, different laboratories used diverse techniques to prepare libraries and sequence TCR repertoires. Leukapheresis yielded between about 0.85 and 9.5 billion PBMCs per donor. What the work shows at the level of the full study, not this receptor alone: Based on pairwise subsampling, the degree of clonotype sharing among donors was expected to be affected by sequencing depth. The genetic and exposure-history diversity represented was limited by the small number of donors. Sampling was limited to blood, and TCR repertoires in tissue likely differ from TCR repertoires in blood. Estimated clonotype richness was generally larger for naive than for memory subsets. Incomplete sequencing was indicated by rarefaction of sorted-subset datasets, despite the large sequencing depth. Higher generation probabilities were observed for clonotypes shared by all four sorted-subset donors than for non-shared clonotypes. About 5% of naive CD4, around 4% of naive CD8, 2% to 2.5% of memory CD4, and roughly 0.4% of memory CD8 clonotypes were shared across a handful of donors.

Donors were healthy HIV-negative adults with no recently reported acute infections or vaccinations. Only Caucasian adults living in Nashville, Tennessee, USA were represented among the donors. CD4+ T cells were enriched through magnetic negative selection, after which naive cells were positively selected on CD45RA and the remaining negative fraction served as the memory subset. Blood was collected by leukapheresis, and PBMCs were isolated by Ficoll-Histopaque density gradient centrifugation and then cryopreserved in liquid nitrogen vapor phase. Analytical flow cytometry was used to check the purity and quantity of each magnetically sorted T cell population. Genomic DNA was isolated from every sorted fraction and measured by UV absorbance on a Nanodrop 2000c. Concerning this clone: The antigen it binds to is not known. No much larger clonotype is one base removed from it; base qualities were not supplied.

Using the deep immunoSEQ assay, TCR CDR3 regions were amplified from genomic DNA by multiplex PCR. Genomic DNA extracted from each cell subset was distributed evenly over all wells of several immunoSEQ 96-well plates, and each plate served as one replicate. For sorted subsets, roughly 190 ng of genomic DNA, equivalent to some 30,000 T cell genomes, went into each replicate PCR. Purified libraries were measured with a Qubit 3.0 fluorometer, size-checked on a Bioanalyzer 2100, and measured again with the KAPA Library Quantification kit. Each immunoSEQ 96-well plate was sequenced on its own single-read 150-cycle Illumina NextSeq 550 flow cell. From the authors' description of their analysis: Because only junctional sequences without quality scores were contained in the immunoSEQ output, filtering matching that applied to full-length reads could not be performed. To assign V/J genes and CDR3, sequences were annotated against IMGT germline references using PyIR, a Python wrapper for IgBLAST v1.9. Reads were filtered out if the reads had weak V/J assignments (E-value above 1e-6), no CDR3, stop codons, out-of-frame junctions, or ambiguous translated residues. V3J clonotypes were defined as sequences sharing the same inferred V gene, J gene, and CDR3 amino acid sequence. Percentage overlap between repertoires was calculated by dividing the number of shared unique clonotypes by the size of the smaller repertoire. Three approaches were used to assess repertoire richness: RTK rarefaction, the Chao1 estimator, and Recon v2.1 estimates of unobserved clonotypes. OLGA was used to compute generation probabilities for all TCRbeta clonotypes that the gDNA method yielded from a handful of donors. This is the immuneACCESS table as TCRdb keeps it, with only in-frame sequences that have V and J called. A part of the clones is gone; compared with another copy, unresolved V genes explain less than half, and the rest is unexplained. V and J calls and clone size are copied from that table; D and trimming were computed from the DNA. This sample holds more than 2,000,000 clones; 90% to 95% were observed only once. The ten biggest clones cover 0.35% to 0.5% of the sample.

The source material was naive CD4+ T cells from PBMCs. The meaning of the sample's cell subset or site label: CD45RA+ positively selected. This receptor was identified in a young man in good health. Some clones in this sample may be carry-over from other donors' samples.

The CDR3 in this case is CASSLVGGEGPQHF. The sequenced DNA: TGCGCCAGCAGCTTGGTTGGGGGGGAAGGGCCCCAGCATTTT. In this chain, TRBV5-1 is recombined with TRBJ1-5, and possibly TRBD1, on 5 matching bases. The trim is 0 bases for V and 9 bases for J, with a gap of 13 bases between the germline ends. The CDR3 runs 14 residues from the cysteine to the phenylalanine. CDR3 DNA only is kept here, 42 bases in frame from base 1. CDR1 and CDR2 are read off the germline V gene as SGHRS and YFSETQ.